This is a list of T cell receptor beta chains from one sample in a study of shared clonotypes between healthy human individuals. Here immunoSEQ multiplex PCR was the method, and the copy in TCRdb shows in-frame clones only, minus some. The data hold about 360,000 clones, with around four fifths observed a single time. The sequencing input was memory CD4+ T cells sorted from blood. The receptor source for this set is a man aged 30 to 39 in good health. CDR3s include the opening cysteine and the closing phenylalanine or tryptophan. A D gene is named only where the DNA matches it firmly. For some rows the clone size is stated as once, few or many, or as a class when expanded; others skip it.

d_call clone_size j_call v_call cdr3_aa cdr3_nt
- - TRBJ2-5 TRBV5-5 CASSLEFPAETQYF TGTGCCAGCAGCTTGGAATTTCCAGCGGAGACCCAGTACTTC
TRBD1 - TRBJ2-7 TRBV28 CASSTQGLDYEQYF TGTGCCAGCAGTACACAGGGGTTAGACTACGAGCAGTACTTC
- - TRBJ1-1 TRBV7-2 CASSLHPYTEAFF TGTGCCAGCAGCTTACACCCTTACACTGAAGCTTTCTTT
- - TRBJ2-7 TRBV6-1 CASSGGTFYEQYF TGTGCCAGCAGTGGGGGCACCTTCTACGAGCAGTACTTC
TRBD1 - TRBJ2-1 TRBV7-9 CASSPDPDRGRHEQFF TGTGCCAGCAGCCCCGATCCGGACAGGGGGAGGCATGAGCAGTTCTTC
TRBD1 once TRBJ2-1 TRBV6-1 CASSGWTGSNEQFF TGTGCCAGCAGTGGATGGACAGGGTCCAATGAGCAGTTCTTC
- few TRBJ1-2 TRBV28 CASTLGINNYGYTF TGTGCCAGCACCCTCGGGATTAATAACTATGGCTACACCTTC
TRBD1 once TRBJ2-1 TRBV5-1 CASSFSLGQGGYEQFF TGCGCCAGCAGCTTCTCGCTGGGACAGGGGGGATATGAGCAGTTCTTC
- - TRBJ1-1 TRBV30 CAWSMNTEAFF TGTGCCTGGAGTATGAACACTGAAGCTTTCTTT
- - TRBJ2-1 TRBV4-1 CASSQAPGVVVYNEQFF TGCGCCAGCAGCCAAGCCCCAGGGGTGGTCGTCTACAATGAGCAGTTCTTC
TRBD2 - TRBJ2-1 TRBV7-8 CASSRRGLAGGTSYNEQFF TGTGCCAGCAGCCGGAGAGGACTAGCGGGAGGTACCTCCTACAATGAGCAGTTCTTC
- - TRBJ2-7 TRBV2 CASSVSYEQYF TGTGCCAGCAGTGTGTCCTACGAGCAGTACTTC
- - TRBJ2-7 TRBV5-6 CASSLGWDEQYF TGTGCCAGCAGCCTGGGATGGGACGAGCAGTACTTC
- - TRBJ2-3 TRBV5-4 CASSLSTRTRGDTQYF TGTGCCAGCAGCTTGAGCACGCGGACCCGGGGAGATACGCAGTATTTT
- - TRBJ1-1 TRBV28 CASSPIGGSNTEAFF TGTGCCAGCAGTCCTATTGGGGGTTCGAACACTGAAGCTTTCTTT
TRBD2 few TRBJ2-5 TRBV5-1 CASNKTPGGQETQYF TGCGCCAGCAACAAAACCCCGGGGGGGCAAGAGACCCAGTACTTC
- - TRBJ2-2 TRBV7-6 CASSLGMGEHGELFF TGTGCCAGCAGCTTAGGAATGGGGGAACACGGGGAGCTGTTTTTT
TRBD1 - TRBJ2-1 TRBV5-5 CASSEQGQAYNEQFF TGTGCCAGCAGCGAGCAAGGACAGGCCTACAATGAGCAGTTCTTC
TRBD1 - TRBJ1-4 TRBV7-9 CASSTDRGGEKLFF TGTGCCAGCAGCACGGACAGGGGGGGTGAAAAACTGTTTTTT
TRBD2 few TRBJ2-1 TRBV10-2 CASSVLSSGKPHNEQFF TGCGCCAGCAGTGTTTTATCTAGCGGAAAACCCCACAATGAGCAGTTCTTC
TRBD2 - TRBJ2-1 TRBV5-1 CASSSAGTSHNEQFF TGCGCCAGCAGTTCAGCCGGGACTAGCCACAATGAGCAGTTCTTC
TRBD2 few TRBJ2-7 TRBV30 CAWSVAGGYEQYF TGTGCCTGGAGTGTAGCGGGAGGCTACGAGCAGTACTTC
- - TRBJ2-1 TRBV9 CASSVGTNEQFF TGTGCCAGCAGCGTCGGGACTAATGAGCAGTTCTTC
TRBD1 - TRBJ2-7 TRBV28 CASSSYRGYEQYF TGTGCCAGCAGTTCCTACAGGGGCTACGAGCAGTACTTC
- - TRBJ2-7 TRBV27 CASSFRWAAYEQYF TGTGCCAGCAGTTTTCGATGGGCTGCCTACGAGCAGTACTTC
TRBD2 once TRBJ2-7 TRBV10-3 CAISELGTGGEQYF TGTGCCATCAGTGAGCTGGGGACGGGGGGCGAGCAGTACTTC
TRBD1 - TRBJ2-7 TRBV7-8 CASSPRDRAYEQYF TGTGCCAGCAGCCCCCGGGACAGGGCCTACGAGCAGTACTTC
TRBD1 - TRBJ1-2 TRBV5-1 CASSLVTGENYGYTF TGCGCCAGCAGCTTGGTGACAGGGGAGAACTATGGCTACACCTTC
TRBD1 - TRBJ2-7 TRBV12-5 CASGLGQGAYEQYF TGTGCTAGTGGTTTGGGACAGGGAGCCTACGAGCAGTACTTC
TRBD1 - TRBJ1-3 TRBV28 CASSLYLQGPGNTIYF TGTGCCAGCAGTTTATACCTACAGGGGCCTGGAAACACCATATATTTT
- few TRBJ2-5 TRBV30 CAWRQGAEETQYF TGTGCCTGGAGGCAAGGGGCAGAAGAGACCCAGTACTTC
TRBD2 - TRBJ2-7 TRBV15 CATSKAGGTSPDEQYF TGTGCCACCAGCAAAGCGGGGGGCACCTCCCCGGACGAGCAGTACTTC
- - TRBJ1-2 TRBV6-5 CASSYGESYGYTF TGTGCCAGCAGTTACGGCGAAAGCTATGGCTACACCTTC
- few TRBJ1-6 TRBV11-2 CASSQTADIRSFSPLHF TGTGCCAGCAGCCAAACCGCCGACATCAGGAGTTTTTCACCCCTCCACTTT
TRBD2 once TRBJ2-1 TRBV11-3 CASSLVLAGGPDNEQFF TGTGCCAGCAGCTTAGTATTAGCGGGAGGGCCGGACAATGAGCAGTTCTTC
- - TRBJ2-7 TRBV7-2 CASSLYQQGLSEQYF TGTGCCAGCAGCTTATATCAACAGGGTCTAAGCGAGCAGTACTTC
- - TRBJ2-3 TRBV4-1 CASSQNRATDTQYF TGCGCCAGCAGCCAAAACAGGGCCACAGATACGCAGTATTTT
TRBD2 - TRBJ2-3 TRBV6-5 CASSTPGGGTDTQYF TGTGCCAGCAGCACACCGGGGGGGGGCACAGATACGCAGTATTTT
TRBD2 - TRBJ2-1 TRBV4-3 CASSQFGSGAYNEQFF TGCGCCAGCAGTCAGTTTGGTAGCGGGGCCTACAATGAGCAGTTCTTC
TRBD2 - TRBJ2-7 TRBV2 CASSPGGPGEQYF TGTGCCAGCAGTCCGGGAGGGCCTGGTGAGCAGTACTTC
TRBD1 - TRBJ1-3 TRBV6-1 CASLGTVSGNTIYF TGTGCCAGCTTAGGGACAGTGTCTGGAAACACCATATATTTT
- - TRBJ1-4 TRBV29-1 CSVDLGGEKLFF TGCAGCGTTGACTTAGGGGGGGAAAAACTGTTTTTT
- - TRBJ2-5 TRBV11-2 CATGNWETQYF TGTGCCACAGGTAACTGGGAGACCCAGTACTTC
- - TRBJ2-1 TRBV21-1 CASSNPKEGAPKGNEQFF TGTGCCAGCAGCAACCCGAAGGAGGGGGCCCCCAAGGGGAATGAGCAGTTCTTC
- many TRBJ2-1 TRBV7-2 CASSFPFMRENEQFF TGTGCCAGCAGCTTCCCCTTCATGAGGGAAAATGAGCAGTTCTTC
TRBD1 few TRBJ2-7 TRBV5-1 CASSLGLTGGEQYF TGCGCCAGCAGCTTGGGATTGACAGGGGGCGAGCAGTACTTC
TRBD1 - TRBJ2-7 TRBV6-5 CASRDRAFSYEQYF TGTGCCTCAAGGGACAGGGCCTTCTCCTACGAGCAGTACTTC
- once TRBJ1-1 TRBV5-8 CASSLRTAMNTEAFF TGTGCCAGCAGCTTAAGGACAGCTATGAACACTGAAGCTTTCTTT
- - TRBJ2-1 TRBV7-7 CASSRGNYNEQFF TGTGCTAGCAGCCGAGGTAACTACAATGAGCAGTTCTTC
- few TRBJ1-1 TRBV25-1 CASSVRGSNTEAFF TGTGCCAGCAGTGTCAGGGGATCGAACACTGAAGCTTTCTTT
- - TRBJ2-7 TRBV7-7 CASSFDEQYF TGTGCCAGCAGCTTTGACGAGCAGTACTTC
TRBD2 - TRBJ2-7 TRBV11-2 CASSSGLPYEQYF TGTGCCAGCAGCTCGGGACTACCCTACGAGCAGTACTTC